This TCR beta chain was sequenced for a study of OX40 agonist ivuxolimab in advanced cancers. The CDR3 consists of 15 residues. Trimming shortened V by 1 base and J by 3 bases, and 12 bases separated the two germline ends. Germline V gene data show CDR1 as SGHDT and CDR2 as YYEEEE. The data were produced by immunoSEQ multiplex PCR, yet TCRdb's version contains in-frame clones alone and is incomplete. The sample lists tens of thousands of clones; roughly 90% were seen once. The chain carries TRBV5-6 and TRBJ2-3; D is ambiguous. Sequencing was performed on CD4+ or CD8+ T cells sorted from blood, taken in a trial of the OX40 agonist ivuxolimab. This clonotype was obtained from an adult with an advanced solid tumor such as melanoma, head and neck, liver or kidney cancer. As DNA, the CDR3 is TGTGCCAGCAGCTTGTTGCCTACCGAAACAGATACGCAGTATTTT. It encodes CASSLLPTETDTQYF.